Below, 25 T cell receptor beta chains from the same sample are listed, as sequenced in a study of T cell clonotyping in hematopoietic cell transplantation. Measured with immunoSEQ multiplex PCR; TCRdb has only the in-frame clones, and not every one. The sample lists 5,300 or so clones, more than 20% occurring once. This specimen consisted of peripheral blood mononuclear cells, obtained 180 days after allogeneic stem cell transplant. The origin of the receptors is a male patient between 35 and 55 years old who had an allogeneic stem cell transplant from an unrelated donor, so the T cells may come from the graft donor. Some clones in this sample may be carry-over from other donors' samples.

CDR3 DNA: TGTGCCAGCTTCCCGGGGGAGACTAGCGGGAACACCGGGGAGCTGTTTTTT. Encoded protein: CASFPGETSGNTGELFF. The rearrangement uses TRBV25-1 and TRBJ2-2; 9 bases are shared with TRBD2. Looked up from germline, CDR1 is MGHDK and CDR2 is SYGVNS. V lost 8 bases and J lost 1; bases outside the gene matches: 11. The CDR3 covers 17 residues.

This clone was recorded a few times. V and J are TRBV30 and TRBJ1-1, with D possibly TRBD1 on 5 matching bases. Germline lookup yields CDR1 GTSNPN and CDR2 SVGIG (reference sequence). The CDR3 consists of 13 residues. V was pared by 5 bases and J by 1 base, with 11 bases between. CDR3 in amino acids: CAWAQGGNTEAFF. The DNA of the CDR3 is TGTGCCTGGGCCCAGGGCGGGAACACTGAAGCTTTCTTT. The variable domain in full, completed from reference TRBV30 and TRBJ1-1, reads SQTIHQWPATLVQPVGSPLSLECTVEGTSNPNLYWYRQAAGRGLQLLFYSVGIGQISSEVPQNLSASRPQDRQFILSSKKLLLSDSGFYLCAWAQGGNTEAFFGQGTRLTVV.

There are a few counts of this clone. This sequence joins TRBV6-6 and TRBJ1-5; 7 bases match TRBD1. The germline V gene encodes CDR1 MNHNY and CDR2 SVGAGI (reference sequence). The CDR3 is 15 amino acids. Trimming removed 6 bases from V and 3 bases from J; junction bases left unmatched: 8. CDR3 protein: CASRSGRGANQPQHF. CDR3 bases: TGTGCCAGCAGGTCGGGCAGGGGGGCCAATCAGCCCCAGCATTTT.

The chain links TRBV14 to TRBJ2-1, with TRBD2 matching over 12 bases. The CDR3 sequence is 17 residues long. Germline trimming cut 4 bases from V and 8 bases from J; bases unmatched to any gene: 12. CDR1 and CDR2 from the germline V gene are SGHDN and FVKESK. Written as DNA, the CDR3 is TGTGCCAGCAGCCCCCTCATCTCGGCTAGCGGGAGGGATGAGCAGTTCTTC. It yields the protein CASSPLISASGRDEQFF.

This clone was counted only a few times. This chain joins TRBV6-5 and TRBJ2-2; D is ambiguous. Germline V gene sequence: CDR1 MNHEY, CDR2 SVGAGI. V shed 0 bases and J shed 7 bases, with 6 bases lying between them. The CDR3 sequence is 13 residues long. CDR3 DNA: TGTGCCAGCAGTTACTCGAAGCTCGGGGAGCTGTTTTTT. Translated, it gives CASSYSKLGELFF.

The chain uses TRBV29-1 and TRBJ2-2, with D unclear. V gave up 5 bases and J gave up 3 bases, with 7 bases separating them. Per germline, CDR1 SQVTM and CDR2 ANQGSEA. This CDR3 region has 12 residues. The CDR3 coding sequence is TGCAGCGTTCCAGTAGACACCGGGGAGCTGTTTTTT. Translated, it gives CSVPVDTGELFF.

This clone was counted only a few times. The rearrangement uses TRBV29-1 and TRBJ2-7; D call uncertain. The CDR3 is 12 amino acids. Germline loops: CDR1 SQVTM, CDR2 ANQGSEA. Trimming shortened V by 3 bases and J by 4 bases, and 10 bases separated the two germline ends. Written as DNA, the CDR3 is TGCAGCGTTGATGGATTCGGTTACGAGCAGTACTTC. This translates into CSVDGFGYEQYF.

The gene calls are TRBV2 and TRBJ1-1, with D possibly TRBD1 on 5 matching bases. Trimming pared 3 bases from V and 3 bases from J, leaving 20 bases between. The CDR3 loop spans 17 amino acids. Per germline, CDR1 SNHLY and CDR2 FYNNEI. CDR3: CASSDVGTLLGYTEAFF. The CDR3 bases are TGTGCCAGCAGTGACGTTGGGACCCTCCTCGGGTACACTGAAGCTTTCTTT.

This sequence joins TRBV5-6 and TRBJ2-5; 9 positions match TRBD1. Germline V gene data show CDR1 as SGHDT and CDR2 as YYEEEE. The CDR3 covers 16 residues. The junction had 9 bases not matched to a gene; V was cut back by 1 base and J by 5 bases. This CDR3 reads CASSLTLTGGDETQYF. The CDR3 coding sequence is TGTGCCAGCAGCTTGACCCTAACAGGGGGCGATGAGACCCAGTACTTC. Drawing the rest from reference TRBV5-6 and TRBJ2-5, the complete variable domain is DAGVTQSPTHLIKTRGQQVTLRCSPKSGHDTVSWYQQALGQGPQFIFQYYEEEERQRGNFPDRFSGHQFPNYSSELNVNALLLGDSALYLCASSLTLTGGDETQYFGPGTRLLVL.

This clone was seen only a few times. The CDR3 DNA is TGTGCCAGCCTTTATGCCCCCGATGGCTACACCTTC. Translated, it gives CASLYAPDGYTF. This chain uses TRBV19 with TRBJ1-2; D gene uncertain. Per the germline V gene, CDR1 is LNHDA and CDR2 is SQIVND (reference sequence). V was trimmed by 9 bases and J by 6 bases, leaving 14 bases between them. The CDR3 is 12 residues long.

There are a few counts of this clone. This chain connects TRBV28 to TRBJ2-1, with a possible D match to TRBD2 (5 bases). CDR1 is MDHEN and CDR2 is SYDVKM in the germline V gene. The CDR3 contains 16 residues. With 5 bases removed from V and 4 bases from J, the gap between germline ends came to 18 bases. The CDR3 here is CASSPLGAVGYNEQFF. CDR3 DNA sequence: TGTGCCAGCAGTCCACTGGGAGCGGTGGGGTACAATGAGCAGTTCTTC.

V is TRBV28 and J is TRBJ1-3; D possibly corresponds to TRBD1 (5 bases). The V end was cut by 6 bases, the J end by 2 bases, with 14 bases between. The CDR3 runs 15 residues. Germline CDR1 MDHEN, CDR2 SYDVKM. The CDR3 protein is CASSLGGGTGNTIYF. CDR3 nucleotides: TGTGCCAGCAGCCTTGGTGGGGGGACTGGAAACACCATATATTTT.

In nucleotides, the CDR3 is TGTGCCAGCAGCGAAGATGGACGGAACTATGGCTACACCTTC. Translating it yields CASSEDGRNYGYTF. The chain combines TRBV7-2 with TRBJ1-2; no reliable D call. Trimming pared 5 bases from V and 2 bases from J, leaving 12 bases between. The CDR3 spans 14 residues. Germline CDR1 reads SGHTA; CDR2 reads FQGNSA.

V usage is TRBV30 and J usage is TRBJ2-7; no clear D gene. Germline assignment: CDR1 GTSNPN and CDR2 SVGIG (reference sequence). V was clipped by 2 bases and J by 4 bases, with 6 bases between them. CDR3 length: 11 amino acids. Written as DNA, the CDR3 is TGTGCCTGGAGTCGGACGTACGAGCAGTACTTC. It is translated as CAWSRTYEQYF.

This chain links TRBV25-1 with TRBJ2-7, with 15 bases that match TRBD2. The CDR3 is made up of 18 amino acids. After removal of 3 bases from V and 4 bases from J, the junction contained 10 bases not matched to a gene. Germline-derived CDR1 and CDR2 are MGHDK and SYGVNS. The CDR3 sequence is CASSDPSGTSGRTYEQYF. The CDR3 DNA sequence: TGTGCCAGCAGTGATCCTTCCGGGACTAGCGGGAGGACGTACGAGCAGTACTTC.

V is TRBV5-6 and J is TRBJ1-1, with unresolved D. The CDR3 has 15 amino acids. Trimming took off 0 bases at V and 3 bases at J, with 12 bases between the two ends. Germline assignment: CDR1 SGHDT and CDR2 YYEEEE. The CDR3 nucleotides read TGTGCCAGCAGCTTGGGAGTCATCCGGGACACTGAAGCTTTCTTT. It encodes CASSLGVIRDTEAFF.

The chain recombines TRBV30 with TRBJ1-4, with D uncertain. CDR1 is GTSNPN, CDR2 SVGIG, per germline (reference sequence). The CDR3 extends over 14 amino acids. Trimming left V 0 bases short and J 7 bases short, with 12 bases between. DNA for the CDR3: TGTGCCTGGAGTGTACGTCTGGGCGCTGAAAAACTGTTTTTT. It encodes CAWSVRLGAEKLFF.

This clone has a handful of counts. V and J are TRBV11-2 and TRBJ1-2; 7 bases match TRBD1. V trimming: 6 bases; J trimming: 6 bases; junction bases outside the gene matches: 7. CDR3 length: 13 amino acids. In germline, CDR1 is SGHAT, CDR2 FQNNGV. CDR3 in DNA: TGTGCCAGCAGTCCGACAGGGTGGGATGGCTACACCTTC. It codes for CASSPTGWDGYTF.

The V and J genes are TRBV30 and TRBJ1-5; a possible D gene is TRBD1 (6 bases). Per germline, CDR1 GTSNPN and CDR2 SVGIG (reference sequence). The CDR3 extends over 18 amino acids. The V gene lost 0 bases and the J gene lost 2 bases, with 20 bases spanning the gap. CDR3 in DNA: TGTGCCTGGAGTGTAGATGACGCACAACAGGGCGGCAATCAGCCCCAGCATTTT. Its translation: CAWSVDDAQQGGNQPQHF.

This clone was found a few times. The chain links TRBV5-6 to TRBJ2-7; D might be TRBD2 (7 bases). This CDR3 comprises 15 residues. V was cut by 4 bases and J by 2 bases, with 16 bases left in between. Germline CDR1 reads SGHDT; CDR2 reads YYEEEE. The CDR3 coding sequence is TGTGCCAGCAGCGGGGGGGAGGGGGAACCCTACGAGCAGTACTTC. Protein product: CASSGGEGEPYEQYF.

This CDR3 reads CASSQGAFTDTQYF. CDR3 in DNA: TGTGCCAGCAGCCAGGGGGCCTTCACAGATACGCAGTATTTT. The gene calls are TRBV4-2 and TRBJ2-3, with TRBD1 as a possible D gene (6 bases). Trimming took 3 bases from V and 2 from J, leaving 9 bases between them. The CDR3 covers 14 residues. Germline values: CDR1 LGHNA, CDR2 YNFKEQ.

This clone has just a few counts. The V and J genes are TRBV9 and TRBJ1-6; 7 bases are shared with TRBD1. Per germline, CDR1 SGDLS and CDR2 YYNGEE. The length of the CDR3 is 14 residues. J gave up 10 bases and V 2 bases, and 6 bases lay outside the gene matches. In DNA, the CDR3 is TGTGCCAGCAGCGTTTCAGGGGGAGGCTCACCCCTCCACTTT. Translated, it gives CASSVSGGGSPLHF.

The gene calls are TRBV20-1 and TRBJ1-1, with TRBD1 as a possible D gene (5 bases). Germline V CDR1 and CDR2: DFQATT, SNEGSKA (reference sequence). V lost 6 bases, J lost 6 bases, and 11 bases lay in between. The CDR3 is 11 residues long. CDR3 in amino acids: CSALGTSEAFF. Written as DNA, the CDR3 is TGCAGTGCCCTGGGGACGTCTGAAGCTTTCTTT.

The V call is TRBV9, the J call TRBJ2-7; no firm D call. The CDR3 spans 9 residues. CDR1 and CDR2 from the germline V gene are SGDLS and YYNGEE. V lost 8 bases, J lost 6 bases, and 6 bases lay in between. For the CDR3, the DNA is TGTGCCAGTGTGGGCGAGCAGTACTTC. It specifies CASVGEQYF.

The rearrangement uses TRBV5-4 and TRBJ2-7; TRBD2 might be the D (5 bases). CDR1 SGHNT and CDR2 YYREEE come from the germline V gene (reference sequence). The CDR3 covers 14 residues. V gave up 4 bases and J gave up 5 bases, with 16 bases separating them. This chain's CDR3 is CASSPEVLHNEQYF. Here the CDR3 DNA reads TGTGCCAGCAGCCCGGAGGTCCTCCATAACGAGCAGTACTTC.